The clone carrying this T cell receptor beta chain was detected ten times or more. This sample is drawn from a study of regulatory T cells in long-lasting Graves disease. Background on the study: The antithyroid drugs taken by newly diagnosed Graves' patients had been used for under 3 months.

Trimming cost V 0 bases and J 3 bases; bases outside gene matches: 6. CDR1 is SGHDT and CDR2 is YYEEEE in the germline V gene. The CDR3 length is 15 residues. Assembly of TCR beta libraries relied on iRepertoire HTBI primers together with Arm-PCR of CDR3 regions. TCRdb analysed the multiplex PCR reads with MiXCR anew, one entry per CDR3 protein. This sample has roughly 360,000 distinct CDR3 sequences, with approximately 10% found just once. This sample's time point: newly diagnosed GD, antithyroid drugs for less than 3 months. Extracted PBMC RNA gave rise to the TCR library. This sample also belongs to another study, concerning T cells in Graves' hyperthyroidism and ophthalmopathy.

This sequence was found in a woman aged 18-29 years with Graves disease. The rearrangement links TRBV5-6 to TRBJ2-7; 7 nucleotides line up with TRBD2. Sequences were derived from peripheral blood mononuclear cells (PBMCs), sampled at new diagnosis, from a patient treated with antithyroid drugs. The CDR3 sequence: CASSLAGGSGYEQYF. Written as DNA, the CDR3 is TGTGCCAGCAGCTTGGCCGGGGGGTCGGGCTACGAGCAGTACTTC.